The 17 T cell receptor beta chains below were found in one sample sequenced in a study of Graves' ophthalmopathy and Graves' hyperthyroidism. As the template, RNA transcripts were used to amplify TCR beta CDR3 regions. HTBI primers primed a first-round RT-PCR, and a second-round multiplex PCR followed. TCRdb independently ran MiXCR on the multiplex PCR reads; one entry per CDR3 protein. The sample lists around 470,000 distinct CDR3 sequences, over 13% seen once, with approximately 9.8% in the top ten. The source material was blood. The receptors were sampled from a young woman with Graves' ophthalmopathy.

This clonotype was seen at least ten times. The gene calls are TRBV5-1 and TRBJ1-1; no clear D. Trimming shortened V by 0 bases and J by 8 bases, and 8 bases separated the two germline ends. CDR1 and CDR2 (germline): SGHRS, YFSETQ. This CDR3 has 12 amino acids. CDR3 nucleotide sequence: TGCGCCAGCAGCTTGGGTCCCCGAGAAGCTTTCTTT. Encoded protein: CASSLGPREAFF.

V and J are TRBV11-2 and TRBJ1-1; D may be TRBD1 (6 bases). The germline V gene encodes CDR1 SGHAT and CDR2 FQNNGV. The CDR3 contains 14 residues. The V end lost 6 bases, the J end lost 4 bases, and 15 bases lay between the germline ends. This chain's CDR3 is CASSFQGKGTEAFF. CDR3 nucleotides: TGTGCCAGCAGTTTCCAGGGGAAGGGCACTGAAGCTTTCTTT.

The CDR3 nucleotides are TGCGCCAGCAGCCAAGCGTCCCGACAAACCTACGAGCAGTACTTC. This encodes CASSQASRQTYEQYF. The rearrangement links TRBV4-3 to TRBJ2-7; D remains ambiguous. V was cut by 1 base and J by 2 bases, with 12 bases left in between. Germline CDR1 is LGHNA and CDR2 is YSLEER. The CDR3 runs to 15 residues.

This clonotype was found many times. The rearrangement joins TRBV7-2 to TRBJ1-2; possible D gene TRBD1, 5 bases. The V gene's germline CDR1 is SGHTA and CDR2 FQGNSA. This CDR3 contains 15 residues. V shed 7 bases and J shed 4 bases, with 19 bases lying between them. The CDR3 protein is CASTLTTRGVYGYTF. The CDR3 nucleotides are TGTGCCAGCACCCTAACGACGAGGGGAGTCTATGGCTACACCTTC.

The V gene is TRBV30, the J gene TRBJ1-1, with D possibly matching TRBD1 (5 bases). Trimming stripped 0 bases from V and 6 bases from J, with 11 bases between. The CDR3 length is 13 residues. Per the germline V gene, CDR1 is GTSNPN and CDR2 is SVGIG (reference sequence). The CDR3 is CAWSVGREAEAFF. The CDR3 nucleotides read TGTGCCTGGAGTGTCGGCAGGGAGGCTGAAGCTTTCTTT. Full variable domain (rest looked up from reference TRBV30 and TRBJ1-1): SQTIHQWPATLVQPVGSPLSLECTVEGTSNPNLYWYRQAAGRGLQLLFYSVGIGQISSEVPQNLSASRPQDRQFILSSKKLLLSDSGFYLCAWSVGREAEAFFGQGTRLTVV.

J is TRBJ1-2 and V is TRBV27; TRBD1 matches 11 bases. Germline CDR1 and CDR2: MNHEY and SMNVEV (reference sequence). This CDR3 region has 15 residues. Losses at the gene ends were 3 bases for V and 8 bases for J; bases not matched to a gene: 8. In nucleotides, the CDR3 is TGTGCCAGCAGTTTCGGGACAGGGGGATTATTCGGCTACACCTTC. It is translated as CASSFGTGGLFGYTF.

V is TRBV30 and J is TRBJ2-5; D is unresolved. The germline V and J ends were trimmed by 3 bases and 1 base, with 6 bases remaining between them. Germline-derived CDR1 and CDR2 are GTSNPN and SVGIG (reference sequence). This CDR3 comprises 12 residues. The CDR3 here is CAWRTGQETQYF. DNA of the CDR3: TGTGCCTGGAGGACCGGCCAAGAGACCCAGTACTTC.

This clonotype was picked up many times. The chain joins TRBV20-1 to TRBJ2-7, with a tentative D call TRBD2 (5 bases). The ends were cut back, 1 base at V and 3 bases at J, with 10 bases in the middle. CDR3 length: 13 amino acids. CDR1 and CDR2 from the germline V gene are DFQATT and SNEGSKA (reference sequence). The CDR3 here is CSARGETNYEQYF. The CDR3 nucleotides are TGCAGTGCTAGAGGGGAGACTAACTACGAGCAGTACTTC.

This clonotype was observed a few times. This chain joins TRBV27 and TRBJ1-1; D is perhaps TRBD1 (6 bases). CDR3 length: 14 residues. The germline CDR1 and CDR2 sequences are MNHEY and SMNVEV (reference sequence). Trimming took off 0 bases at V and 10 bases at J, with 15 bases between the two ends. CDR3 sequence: CASSLSGGGIGAFF. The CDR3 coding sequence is TGTGCCAGCAGTTTATCAGGGGGAGGGATAGGAGCTTTCTTT.

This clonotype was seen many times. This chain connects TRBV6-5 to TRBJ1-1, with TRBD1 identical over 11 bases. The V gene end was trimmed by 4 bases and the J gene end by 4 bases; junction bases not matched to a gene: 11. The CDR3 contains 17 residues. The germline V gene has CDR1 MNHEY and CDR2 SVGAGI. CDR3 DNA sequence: TGTGCCAGCAGTTCTACCCTGGACAGGGGGCGCAGCACTGAAGCTTTCTTT. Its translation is CASSSTLDRGRSTEAFF.

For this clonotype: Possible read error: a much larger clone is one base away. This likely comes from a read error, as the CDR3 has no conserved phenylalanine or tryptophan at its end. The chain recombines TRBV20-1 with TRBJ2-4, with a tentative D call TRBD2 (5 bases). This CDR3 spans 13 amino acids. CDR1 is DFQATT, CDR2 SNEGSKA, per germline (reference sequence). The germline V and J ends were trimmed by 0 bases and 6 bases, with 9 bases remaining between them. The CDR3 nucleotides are TGCAGTGCTAGAGATGAGAGCGGAAACATTCAGTACTGC. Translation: CSARDESGNIQYC.

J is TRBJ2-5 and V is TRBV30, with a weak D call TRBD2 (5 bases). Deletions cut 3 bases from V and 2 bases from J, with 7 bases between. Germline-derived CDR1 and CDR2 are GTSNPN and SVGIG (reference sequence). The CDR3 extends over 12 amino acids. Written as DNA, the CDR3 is TGTGCCTGGAGCTCGGGGCAAGAGACCCAGTACTTC. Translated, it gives CAWSSGQETQYF.

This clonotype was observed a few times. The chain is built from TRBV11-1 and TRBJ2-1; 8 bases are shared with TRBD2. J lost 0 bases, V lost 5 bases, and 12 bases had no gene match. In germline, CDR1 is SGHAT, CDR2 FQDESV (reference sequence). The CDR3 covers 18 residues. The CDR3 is CASSARGGSGVSYNEQFF. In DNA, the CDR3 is TGTGCCAGCAGCGCCCGGGGGGGGAGCGGGGTCTCCTACAATGAGCAGTTCTTC.

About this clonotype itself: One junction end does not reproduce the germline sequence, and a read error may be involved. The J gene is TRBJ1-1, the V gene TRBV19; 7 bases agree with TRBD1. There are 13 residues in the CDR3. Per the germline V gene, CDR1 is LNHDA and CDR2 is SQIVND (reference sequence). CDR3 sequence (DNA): TGTGCCAGTAGCCTCACAGGGGCTGCTGAAGCTTGCTTT. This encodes CASSLTGAAEACF.

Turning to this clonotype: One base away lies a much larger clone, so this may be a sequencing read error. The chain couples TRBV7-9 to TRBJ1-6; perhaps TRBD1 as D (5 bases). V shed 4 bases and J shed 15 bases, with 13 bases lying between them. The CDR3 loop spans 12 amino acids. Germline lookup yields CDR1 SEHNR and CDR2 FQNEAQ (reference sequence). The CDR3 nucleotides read TGTGCCAGCAGCTCGGGGCGGTACAACCTCCACTTT. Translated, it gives CASSSGRYNLHF.

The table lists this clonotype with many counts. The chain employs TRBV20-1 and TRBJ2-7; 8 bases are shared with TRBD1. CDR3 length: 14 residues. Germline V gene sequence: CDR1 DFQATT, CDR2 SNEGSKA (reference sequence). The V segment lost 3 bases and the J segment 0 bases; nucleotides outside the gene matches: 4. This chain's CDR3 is CSARGTGTSYEQYF. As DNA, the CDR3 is TGCAGTGCTAGGGGGACAGGCACCTCCTACGAGCAGTACTTC.

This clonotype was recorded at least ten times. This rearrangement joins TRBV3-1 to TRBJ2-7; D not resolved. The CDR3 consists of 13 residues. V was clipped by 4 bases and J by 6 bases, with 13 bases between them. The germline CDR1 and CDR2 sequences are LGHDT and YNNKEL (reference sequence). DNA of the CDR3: TGTGCCAGCAGCCCCCGGCGGTCTGTCGAGCAGTACTTC. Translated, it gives CASSPRRSVEQYF.